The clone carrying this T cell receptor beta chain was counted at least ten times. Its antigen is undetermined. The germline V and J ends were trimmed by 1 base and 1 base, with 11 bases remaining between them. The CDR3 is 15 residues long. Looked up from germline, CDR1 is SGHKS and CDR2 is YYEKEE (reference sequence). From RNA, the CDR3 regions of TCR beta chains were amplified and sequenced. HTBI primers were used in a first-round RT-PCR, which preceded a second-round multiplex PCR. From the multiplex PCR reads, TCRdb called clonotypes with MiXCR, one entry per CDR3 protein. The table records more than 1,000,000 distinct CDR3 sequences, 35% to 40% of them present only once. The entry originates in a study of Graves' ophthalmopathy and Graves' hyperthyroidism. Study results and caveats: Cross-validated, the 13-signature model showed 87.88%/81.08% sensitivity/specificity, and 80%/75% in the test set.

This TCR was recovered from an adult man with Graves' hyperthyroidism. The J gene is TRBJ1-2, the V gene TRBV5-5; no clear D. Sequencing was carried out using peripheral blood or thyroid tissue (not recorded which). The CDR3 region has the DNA TGTGCCAGCAGCTTGATTCGCCAGCTTAACTATGGCTACACCTTC. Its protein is CASSLIRQLNYGYTF.